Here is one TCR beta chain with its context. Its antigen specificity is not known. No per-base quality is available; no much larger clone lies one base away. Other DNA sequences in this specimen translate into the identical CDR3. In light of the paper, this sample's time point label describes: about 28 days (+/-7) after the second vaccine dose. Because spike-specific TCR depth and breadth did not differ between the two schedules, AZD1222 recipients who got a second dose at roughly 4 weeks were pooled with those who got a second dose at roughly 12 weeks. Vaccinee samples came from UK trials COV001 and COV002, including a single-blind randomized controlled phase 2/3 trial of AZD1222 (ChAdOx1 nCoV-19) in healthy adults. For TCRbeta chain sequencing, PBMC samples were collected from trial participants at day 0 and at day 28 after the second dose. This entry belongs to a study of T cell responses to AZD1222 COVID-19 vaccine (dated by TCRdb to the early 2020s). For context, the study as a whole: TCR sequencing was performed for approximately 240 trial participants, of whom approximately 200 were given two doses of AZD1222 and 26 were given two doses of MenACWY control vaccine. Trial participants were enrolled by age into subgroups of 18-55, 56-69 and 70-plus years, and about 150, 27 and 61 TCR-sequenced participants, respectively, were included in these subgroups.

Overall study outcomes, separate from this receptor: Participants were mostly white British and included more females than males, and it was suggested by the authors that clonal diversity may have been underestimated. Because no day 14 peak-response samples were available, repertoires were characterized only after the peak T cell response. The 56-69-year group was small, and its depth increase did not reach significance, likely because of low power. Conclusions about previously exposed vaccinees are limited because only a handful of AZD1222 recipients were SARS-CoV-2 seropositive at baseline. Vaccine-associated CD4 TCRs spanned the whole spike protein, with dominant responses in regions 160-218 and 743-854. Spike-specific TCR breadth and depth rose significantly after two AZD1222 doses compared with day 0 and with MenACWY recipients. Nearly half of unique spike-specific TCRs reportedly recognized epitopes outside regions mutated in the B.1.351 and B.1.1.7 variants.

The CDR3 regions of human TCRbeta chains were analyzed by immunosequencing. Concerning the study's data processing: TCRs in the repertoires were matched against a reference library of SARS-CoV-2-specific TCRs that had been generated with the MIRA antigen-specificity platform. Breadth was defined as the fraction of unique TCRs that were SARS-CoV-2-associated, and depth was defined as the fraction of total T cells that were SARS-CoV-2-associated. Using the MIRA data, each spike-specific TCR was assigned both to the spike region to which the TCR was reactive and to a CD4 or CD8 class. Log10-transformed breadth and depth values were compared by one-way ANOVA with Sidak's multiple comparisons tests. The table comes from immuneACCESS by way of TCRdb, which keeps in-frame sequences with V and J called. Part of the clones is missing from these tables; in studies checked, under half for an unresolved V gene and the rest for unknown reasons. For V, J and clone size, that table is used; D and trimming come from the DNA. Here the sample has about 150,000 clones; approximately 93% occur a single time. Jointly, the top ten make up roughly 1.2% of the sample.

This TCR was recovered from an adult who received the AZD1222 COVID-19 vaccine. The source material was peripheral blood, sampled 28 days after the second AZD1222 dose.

The nucleotides are TGCAGCGTTGGCAGGGGAGTCTACGAGCAGTACTTC. The encoded protein is CSVGRGVYEQYF. The rearrangement joined TRBV29-1 to TRBJ2-7; TRBD1 is perhaps the D gene, given 6 matching bases. CDR1 and CDR2 (SQVTM, ANQGSEA) derive from the germline V gene. V is pared back by 4 bases and J by 3 bases, with 10 bases lying between the germline termini. Counted from cysteine to phenylalanine, this CDR3 has 12 amino acids. Only CDR3 DNA is held: 36 bases, read in frame from base 1.